The clone carrying this T cell receptor beta chain was found a few times. This specimen belongs to a study of response to subunit inactivated influenza vaccine. TCRdb re-derived calls from the RT-PCR reads in MiXCR, one entry per CDR3 protein. Among hundreds of thousands of distinct CDR3 sequences listed, about 25% were seen once. Per germline, CDR1 SGHDT and CDR2 YYEEEE. V was cut by 0 bases and J by 0 bases, with 12 bases left in between. The CDR3 extends over 16 amino acids. The sequenced sample was CD4+ T cells sorted from PBMCs, obtained around 5 days after vaccination. The receptor was isolated from a man aged 50 or older who received an inactivated influenza vaccine. The chain is built from TRBV5-6 and TRBJ2-5, with D possibly being TRBD2 (7 bases). CDR3 region: CASSLGGGPYQETQYF. The CDR3 DNA sequence: TGTGCCAGCAGCTTGGGGGGGGGCCCGTACCAAGAGACCCAGTACTTC.